The 19 T cell receptor beta chains below all came from one sample that was sequenced in a study of blood T cell repertoires in COVID-19. Clones were sequenced by immunoSEQ multiplex PCR, and TCRdb holds only the in-frame ones, with some missing. The table lists 150,000 or so clones, around 85% of them singletons. The sequencing input was peripheral blood. The source is a man aged 60-69 years with COVID-19, enrolled during active disease.

This chain's CDR3 is CASSFSNQPQHF. CDR3 bases: TGTGCCAGCAGTTTCTCCAATCAGCCCCAGCATTTT. The chain employs TRBV28 and TRBJ1-5; D gene ambiguous. The germline V gene has CDR1 MDHEN and CDR2 SYDVKM. With 3 bases removed from V and 3 bases from J, the gap between germline ends came to 3 bases. The CDR3 totals 12 residues.

The chain employs TRBV12-3 or TRBV12-4 and TRBJ2-1; 7 bases match TRBD1. Trimming removed 1 base from V and 8 bases from J; junction bases left unmatched: 2. The CDR3 is made up of 13 amino acids. CDR3 nucleotides: TGTGCCAGCAGTTTAGAGAGGGGGCATGAGCAGTTCTTC. It specifies CASSLERGHEQFF.

The chain uses TRBV2 and TRBJ2-2; 8 bases match TRBD1. V was pared by 4 bases and J by 2 bases, with 3 bases of the junction left unmatched. The CDR3 is 15 amino acids. CDR1 SNHLY and CDR2 FYNNEI come from the germline V gene. The CDR3 here is CASSGQGLNTGELFF. The CDR3 nucleotides read TGTGCCAGCAGTGGACAGGGGCTCAACACCGGGGAGCTGTTTTTT.

This rearrangement joins TRBV6-5 to TRBJ2-7; 8 nucleotides match TRBD1. The germline CDR1 and CDR2 sequences are MNHEY and SVGAGI. This CDR3 comprises 13 residues. The ends lost 5 bases at V and 3 bases at J; junction bases unmatched: 3. The CDR3 sequence: CASSRTGFYEQYF. The CDR3 region has the DNA TGTGCCAGCAGTAGGACAGGGTTCTACGAGCAGTACTTC.

This clone was picked up a small number of times. This sequence joins TRBV5-5 and TRBJ2-5; D is possibly TRBD1 (6 bases). The CDR3 has 15 amino acids. Germline CDR1 is SGHKS and CDR2 is YYEKEE (reference sequence). The V gene lost 2 bases and the J gene lost 0 bases, with 11 bases spanning the gap. CDR3 amino acids: CASSLSTGYQETQYF. The CDR3 DNA sequence: TGTGCCAGCAGCTTAAGTACAGGGTACCAAGAGACCCAGTACTTC.

The chain is built from TRBV10-3 and TRBJ1-5; D call uncertain. In germline, CDR1 is ENHRY, CDR2 SYGVKD. V dropped 0 bases and J dropped 2 bases, with 11 bases sitting between them. The CDR3 length is 16 residues. The CDR3 bases are TGTGCCATCAGTGAGTCTGGAGATAGAGGCAATCAGCCCCAGCATTTT. It translates to CAISESGDRGNQPQHF.

This chain joins TRBV6-5 and TRBJ2-7, with 11 bases identical to TRBD1. This CDR3 is built from 14 residues. The V segment lost 8 bases and the J segment 5 bases; nucleotides outside the gene matches: 8. Germline V gene sequence: CDR1 MNHEY, CDR2 SVGAGI. CDR3 sequence reads: CASGRGQGANEQYF. CDR3 DNA sequence: TGTGCCAGCGGGCGAGGACAGGGGGCCAACGAGCAGTACTTC.

This rearrangement joins TRBV19 to TRBJ1-2; D is possibly TRBD1 (5 bases). The CDR3 totals 16 residues. CDR1 LNHDA and CDR2 SQIVND come from the germline V gene (reference sequence). V lost 10 bases and J 6 bases, leaving 27 bases between the germline ends. CDR3 DNA: TGTGCCACCCAAGCAGAGACAGCACGAATGGTCGATGGCTACACCTTC. Its translation is CATQAETARMVDGYTF.

The rearrangement uses TRBV9 and TRBJ1-2, with D perhaps TRBD1 (5 bases). This CDR3 comprises 15 residues. The V and J ends lost 4 bases and 5 bases respectively, with 18 bases between them. From germline, CDR1 is SGDLS and CDR2 YYNGEE. Written as DNA, the CDR3 is TGTGCCAGCAGCACTCGACAGAATTTACTTTATGGCTACACCTTC. Amino acid sequence: CASSTRQNLLYGYTF.

The rearrangement joins TRBV27 to TRBJ1-2; D is unresolved. The germline CDR1 and CDR2 sequences are MNHEY and SMNVEV (reference sequence). The ends were cut back, 4 bases at V and 8 bases at J, with 14 bases in the middle. CDR3 length: 13 residues. CDR3 sequence: CASSSRERQGYTF. The CDR3 DNA is TGTGCCAGCAGTTCAAGGGAGCGTCAGGGCTACACCTTC.

The CDR3 loop reads CASSIGTSGSSYEQYF. The CDR3 DNA reads as TGTGCCAGTAGTATCGGGACTAGCGGCAGCTCCTACGAGCAGTACTTC. V and J are TRBV19 and TRBJ2-7; 11 positions match TRBD2. The CDR3 consists of 16 residues. Trimming removed 3 bases from V and 0 bases from J; junction bases left unmatched: 4. In germline, CDR1 is LNHDA, CDR2 SQIVND (reference sequence).

The chain combines TRBV28 with TRBJ1-1; D not resolved. The CDR3 has 12 amino acids. Germline CDR1 and CDR2: MDHEN and SYDVKM. V was shortened by 8 bases and J by 3 bases, with 10 bases between the two germline ends. The CDR3: CASGTSHTEAFF. CDR3 sequence (DNA): TGTGCCAGCGGTACCAGTCACACTGAAGCTTTCTTT.

The rearrangement joins TRBV27 to TRBJ1-2; 10 positions match TRBD1. V lost 6 bases to trimming and J lost 4 bases; unmatched junction nucleotides: 2. CDR3 length equals 13 residues. CDR1 and CDR2 from the germline V gene are MNHEY and SMNVEV (reference sequence). The CDR3 coding sequence is TGTGCCAGCAGCCGGGACAGGGGCTATGGCTACACCTTC. This translates into CASSRDRGYGYTF.

The chain recombines TRBV12-3 or TRBV12-4 with TRBJ1-1, with 7 nucleotides matching TRBD1. The CDR3 extends over 13 amino acids. Losses at the gene ends were 6 bases for V and 3 bases for J; bases not matched to a gene: 4. The CDR3 DNA reads as TGTGCCAGCAGGACTGGGACAGACACTGAAGCTTTCTTT. It yields the protein CASRTGTDTEAFF.

CDR3 DNA: TGTGCCAGCAGCCAAAGTCCCGGGACAGTGTATAATGAAAAACTGTTTTTT. Amino acids: CASSQSPGTVYNEKLFF. The chain combines TRBV3-1 (or the pseudogene TRBV3-2) with TRBJ1-4; TRBD1 matches 7 bases. V gave up 2 bases and J gave up 4 bases; unmatched junction bases: 10. CDR1 and CDR2 from the germline V gene are LGHDT and YNNKEL (reference sequence). The CDR3 consists of 17 residues.

This chain joins TRBV5-6 and TRBJ2-7; TRBD1 is a possible D gene (6 bases). Germline assignment: CDR1 SGHDT and CDR2 YYEEEE. The CDR3 has 12 residues. Trimming pared 0 bases from V and 5 bases from J, leaving 6 bases between. CDR3 sequence reads: CASSLGTDEQYF. The CDR3 bases are TGTGCCAGCAGCTTGGGGACAGACGAGCAGTACTTC.

This clone occurred once. This chain uses TRBV5-4 with TRBJ2-7; 8 bases align to TRBD2. V shed 0 bases and J 1 base; nucleotides not matched to a gene: 6. The germline CDR1 and CDR2 sequences are SGHNT and YYREEE (reference sequence). The CDR3 is made up of 16 amino acids. The CDR3 loop is CASSLATRGGSYEQYF. In DNA form, the CDR3 reads TGTGCCAGCAGCTTGGCCACTCGCGGGGGGTCCTACGAGCAGTACTTC. Full variable domain (missing parts from reference TRBV5-4 and TRBJ2-7): ETGVTQSPTHLIKTRGQQVTLRCSSQSGHNTVSWYQQALGQGPQFIFQYYREEENGRGNFPPRFSGLQFPNYSSELNVNALELDDSALYLCASSLATRGGSYEQYFGPGTRLTVT.

The chain joins TRBV10-3 to TRBJ1-1; a possible D gene is TRBD1 (6 bases). V shed 6 bases and J shed 4 bases, with 12 bases lying between them. The CDR3 contains 13 residues. Germline V gene lookup returns CDR1 ENHRY and CDR2 SYGVKD. The CDR3: CAIRKQGATEAFF. The CDR3 DNA is TGTGCCATCAGGAAACAGGGAGCCACTGAAGCTTTCTTT.

This clone appeared a single time. The chain has TRBV15 and TRBJ1-4; 10 bases match TRBD1. The CDR3 covers 15 residues. Germline V gene sequence: CDR1 LNHNV, CDR2 YYDKDF (reference sequence). V dropped 1 base and J dropped 8; count of bases not matched to a gene: 4. The CDR3 protein is CATSRGQGAGEKLFF. For the CDR3, the DNA is TGTGCCACCAGCAGAGGACAGGGGGCAGGAGAAAAACTGTTTTTT.